A single sample is the source of the 3 T cell receptor beta chains below, sequenced in a study of T cells in Graves' hyperthyroidism and ophthalmopathy. RNA transcripts were the template for amplifying TCR beta CDR3 regions. First-round RT-PCR with HTBI primers amplified the TCR CDR3 region. TCRdb passed the multiplex PCR reads through MiXCR, listing each CDR3 protein once. The table records 550,000 to 600,000 distinct CDR3 sequences, 46% of them present only once. Sequenced sample: peripheral blood or thyroid tissue (not recorded which). The origin of the receptors is an adult woman with Graves' disease, either hyperthyroidism or ophthalmopathy (not recorded which).

V gene TRBV28 combines with J gene TRBJ2-2; D may be TRBD1 or TRBD2 (5 bases each). The CDR3 runs to 15 residues. CDR1 and CDR2 (germline): MDHEN, SYDVKM. V was pared by 3 bases and J by 7 bases, with 15 bases between. Here the CDR3 reads CASSFPITGGGELFF. The DNA of the CDR3 is TGTGCCAGCAGTTTCCCCATTACTGGGGGCGGGGAGCTGTTTTTT.

V gene TRBV7-3 combines with J gene TRBJ1-3; weak D call: TRBD1 (6 bases). The CDR3 totals 18 residues. Germline CDR1 reads SGHTA; CDR2 reads FQGTGA. The V gene lost 6 bases and the J gene lost 1 base, with 22 bases spanning the gap. CDR3 sequence reads: CASSFAGRGFLSGNTIYF. The DNA of the CDR3 is TGTGCCAGCAGTTTTGCGGGCAGGGGTTTTTTATCTGGAAACACCATATATTTT.

This chain connects TRBV7-2 to TRBJ2-2, with 10 bases lining up with TRBD1. The CDR3 length is 11 residues. J was trimmed by 13 bases and V by 5 bases; bases with no gene match: 1. Germline lookup yields CDR1 SGHTA and CDR2 FQGNSA. The CDR3 sequence is CASSGDRGLFF. The DNA of the CDR3 is TGTGCCAGCAGCGGGGACAGGGGGCTGTTTTTT.